This T cell receptor beta chain appears in the sequencing data of a study of PD-1 blockade in classical Hodgkin lymphoma. Study-level results: Complete responders possessed baseline diversity comparable to newly diagnosed patients. Anyone who began nivolumab under 1 year after ASCT was excluded. A reduction in baseline TCR diversity was reportedly seen in newly diagnosed patients relative to healthy donors. Although disease activity or prior therapy may be involved, causes of the repertoire differences remain undefined.

About this clone: The antigen is not known.

Each patient experienced a relapse that followed autologous stem cell transplantation, and brentuximab vedotin exposure varied. There are 15 residues in the CDR3. Germline-derived CDR1 and CDR2 are SSHAT and FNYEAQ (reference sequence). Trimming removed 5 bases at V and 4 bases at J, with 17 bases between. The protocol was immunoSEQ multiplex PCR, while the TCRdb copy is restricted to in-frame clones and leaves out a portion. Of tens of thousands of clones detected, around 68% appear once; the ten largest clones hold 13% to 15%. This specimen was peripheral blood mononuclear cells (PBMCs), taken before the second cycle of nivolumab. The origin of this receptor is a human donor with classical Hodgkin lymphoma. The V and J genes are TRBV7-7 and TRBJ2-5; a possible D gene is TRBD2 (6 bases). The CDR3 sequence is CASSRGEATGETQYF. DNA of the CDR3: TGTGCCAGCAGCCGCGGGGAGGCGACGGGAGAGACCCAGTACTTC.